This entry lists 21 T cell receptor beta chains sequenced from one sample in a study of blood T cell repertoires in COVID-19. Measured with immunoSEQ multiplex PCR; TCRdb has only the in-frame clones, and not every one. The sample lists more than 200,000 clones, roughly 88% seen once, with around 6.6% in the top ten. Sequencing input: peripheral blood. The receptors originated from a woman in her 30s with COVID-19, enrolled during active disease.

This chain connects TRBV27 to TRBJ1-2, with D unresolved. V lost 6 bases, J lost 6 bases, and 14 bases lay in between. The CDR3 has 13 amino acids. Germline-derived CDR1 and CDR2 are MNHEY and SMNVEV (reference sequence). CDR3 amino acids: CASSSSRGDGYTF. The CDR3 DNA reads as TGTGCCAGCAGCTCGAGTCGGGGTGATGGCTACACCTTC.

There are a few counts of this clone. A single base separates this from a much larger clone, so it may be a read error. This sequence joins TRBV25-1 and TRBJ1-1; D is perhaps TRBD1 (5 bases). CDR1 is MGHDK and CDR2 is SYGVNS in the germline V gene. CDR3 length equals 13 residues. V was trimmed by 4 bases and J by 1 base, leaving 7 bases between them. DNA of the CDR3: TGTGCCAGCAGTGGACAGAGGAACACTGAAGCTTTCTTT. Its protein is CASSGQRNTEAFF.

This chain joins TRBV2 and TRBJ2-1; TRBD1 agrees at 7 bases. V shed 6 bases and J 4 bases; nucleotides not matched to a gene: 9. This CDR3 is 15 amino acids long. Per germline, CDR1 SNHLY and CDR2 FYNNEI. The CDR3 region is CASRATTGSYNEQFF. The CDR3 coding sequence is TGTGCCAGCAGGGCGACGACAGGGAGTTACAATGAGCAGTTCTTC. The variable domain in full, with the rest retrieved from reference TRBV2 and TRBJ2-1, is EPEVTQTPSHQVTQMGQEVILRCVPISNHLYFYWYRQILGQKVEFLVSFYNNEISEKSEIFDDQFSVERPDGSNFTLKIRSTKLEDSAMYFCASRATTGSYNEQFFGPGTRLTVL.

The rearrangement joins TRBV28 to TRBJ2-5; 13 positions match TRBD2. Germline trimming cut 7 bases from V and 4 bases from J; bases unmatched to any gene: 9. Looked up from germline, CDR1 is MDHEN and CDR2 is SYDVKM. This CDR3 is 16 amino acids long. DNA for the CDR3: TGTGCCAGCACCACCCCAACTAGCGGGGGGGTAGAGACCCAGTACTTC. Amino acids: CASTTPTSGGVETQYF.

The chain joins TRBV5-5 to TRBJ2-7; D gene ambiguous. This CDR3 comprises 13 residues. Trimming removed 1 base from V and 7 bases from J, with 12 bases in between. Germline CDR1 SGHKS, CDR2 YYEKEE (reference sequence). This CDR3 is CASSLNTPREQYF. The CDR3 coding sequence is TGTGCCAGCAGCTTGAATACACCTAGGGAGCAGTACTTC.

The chain carries TRBV24-1 and TRBJ1-1; no clear D. Trimming shortened V by 8 bases and J by 1 base, and 10 bases separated the two germline ends. This CDR3 has 13 residues. The germline V gene encodes CDR1 KGHDR and CDR2 SFDVKD. CDR3 region: CATTSAGNTEAFF. The DNA for the CDR3 is TGTGCCACCACTTCTGCGGGGAACACTGAAGCTTTCTTT.

The chain has TRBV18 and TRBJ2-5; 7 bases map to TRBD1. The ends lost 0 bases at V and 1 base at J; junction bases unmatched: 5. CDR3 size: 16 residues. The germline gives CDR1 KGHSH, CDR2 LQKENI. The CDR3 loop is CASSPPTGQPQETQYF. Written as DNA, the CDR3 is TGTGCCAGCTCACCACCAACGGGACAGCCCCAAGAGACCCAGTACTTC.

This clone was detected many times. The rearrangement joins TRBV5-6 to TRBJ1-1; D not resolved. V was clipped by 0 bases and J by 3 bases, with 9 bases between them. The germline V gene encodes CDR1 SGHDT and CDR2 YYEEEE. CDR3 length equals 14 residues. This chain's CDR3 is CASSLALYYTEAFF. As DNA, the CDR3 is TGTGCCAGCAGCTTGGCCTTGTATTACACTGAAGCTTTCTTT.

V gene TRBV5-1 combines with J gene TRBJ1-2; D gene uncertain. V shed 1 base and J shed 8 bases, with 9 bases lying between them. This CDR3 spans 12 amino acids. Germline CDR1 SGHRS, CDR2 YFSETQ. The CDR3 region is CASSLSEKGYTF. CDR3 DNA: TGCGCCAGCAGCTTGTCAGAAAAGGGCTACACCTTC.

The chain couples TRBV18 to TRBJ2-1; D is ambiguous. The V gene's germline CDR1 is KGHSH and CDR2 LQKENI. This CDR3 contains 14 residues. Trimming took off 6 bases at V and 0 bases at J, with 9 bases between the two ends. CDR3 sequence (DNA): TGTGCCAGCTCTTTCCAGAACTCCTACAATGAGCAGTTCTTC. It codes for CASSFQNSYNEQFF.

The chain carries TRBV2 and TRBJ2-1; 7 bases fit TRBD2. With V trimmed by 6 bases and J by 3 bases, 11 bases remained unmatched. This CDR3 comprises 16 residues. The V gene's germline CDR1 is SNHLY and CDR2 FYNNEI. CDR3 residues: CASRALAEGFYNEQFF. DNA for the CDR3: TGTGCCAGCAGGGCTCTAGCGGAGGGGTTCTACAATGAGCAGTTCTTC.

The V gene is TRBV5-1, the J gene TRBJ2-2, with 8 bases lining up with TRBD2. The germline CDR1 and CDR2 sequences are SGHRS and YFSETQ. The V segment lost 9 bases and the J segment 2 bases; nucleotides outside the gene matches: 9. CDR3 length equals 15 residues. CDR3 nucleotide sequence: TGCGCCACCACAGAACTAGCGGAAAACACCGGGGAGCTGTTTTTT. Its translation is CATTELAENTGELFF.

This sequence joins TRBV19 and TRBJ2-7, with TRBD2 matching over 8 bases. The V gene's germline CDR1 is LNHDA and CDR2 SQIVND (reference sequence). J lost 6 bases, V lost 4 bases, and 14 bases had no gene match. This CDR3 comprises 16 residues. Here the CDR3 reads CASSSPDRGGRSEQYF. The CDR3 coding sequence is TGTGCCAGTAGTAGCCCCGACCGGGGGGGTCGGTCCGAGCAGTACTTC.

This sequence joins TRBV2 and TRBJ1-5; D call uncertain. This CDR3 is 17 amino acids long. Germline loops: CDR1 SNHLY, CDR2 FYNNEI. V lost 6 bases and J lost 2, with 20 bases in between. DNA for the CDR3: TGTGCCAGCAGGACCCTTAGTAAGGTCGGGGGCAATCAGCCCCAGCATTTT. Protein product: CASRTLSKVGGNQPQHF.

The V and J genes are TRBV5-5 and TRBJ1-5; 10 bases match TRBD1. V lost 4 bases to trimming and J lost 3 bases; unmatched junction nucleotides: 7. Germline values: CDR1 SGHKS, CDR2 YYEKEE (reference sequence). The CDR3 contains 16 residues. The CDR3 reads CASSPLGQGNNQPQHF. The CDR3 DNA sequence: TGTGCCAGCAGCCCCCTGGGACAGGGGAACAATCAGCCCCAGCATTTT.

The rearrangement joins TRBV4-3 to TRBJ2-2, with a tentative D call TRBD1 (6 bases). The CDR3 covers 16 residues. V was pared by 0 bases and J by 6 bases, with 14 bases between. CDR1 LGHNA and CDR2 YSLEER come from the germline V gene. CDR3 bases: TGCGCCAGCAGCCAAGACCCACAGGGTGTCGCCGGGGAGCTGTTTTTT. This translates into CASSQDPQGVAGELFF.

The chain recombines TRBV7-6 with TRBJ2-3, with 15 bases that match TRBD2. CDR3 length equals 17 residues. CDR1 is SGHVS, CDR2 FNYEAQ, per germline. V lost 5 bases and J lost 6; bases outside the gene matches: 9. The CDR3 is CASSRRTSGGATDTQYF. CDR3 in DNA: TGTGCCAGCAGCCGGCGGACTAGCGGGGGGGCAACGGATACGCAGTATTTT.

The V call is TRBV24-1, the J call TRBJ1-4, with TRBD1 as a possible D gene (6 bases). Germline V gives CDR1 KGHDR, CDR2 SFDVKD. V was shortened by 4 bases and J by 4 bases, with 9 bases between the two germline ends. The CDR3 sequence is 14 residues long. CDR3: CATSESDSNEKLFF. The CDR3 coding sequence is TGTGCCACCAGTGAGTCGGACAGTAATGAAAAACTGTTTTTT.

This clone was seen just once. This chain uses TRBV7-9 with TRBJ1-2; D gene uncertain. Deletions cut 2 bases from V and 3 bases from J, with 7 bases between. CDR1 SEHNR and CDR2 FQNEAQ come from the germline V gene (reference sequence). CDR3 length: 13 residues. The DNA of the CDR3 is TGTGCCAGCAGCTTACCCCAGGACTATGGCTACACCTTC. The encoded protein is CASSLPQDYGYTF.

The chain employs TRBV5-1 and TRBJ2-2; D might be TRBD2 (6 bases). The germline CDR1 and CDR2 sequences are SGHRS and YFSETQ. The V gene lost 3 bases and the J gene lost 6 bases, with 9 bases spanning the gap. The CDR3 covers 13 residues. The CDR3 sequence: CASSSERAGELFF. As DNA, the CDR3 is TGCGCCAGCAGCTCCGAGCGGGCCGGGGAGCTGTTTTTT. The variable domain in full, with the rest retrieved from reference TRBV5-1 and TRBJ2-2, is KAGVTQTPRYLIKTRGQQVTLSCSPISGHRSVSWYQQTPGQGLQFLFEYFSETQRNKGNFPGRFSGRQFSNSRSEMNVSTLELGDSALYLCASSSERAGELFFGEGSRLTVL.

The J gene is TRBJ1-5, the V gene TRBV15; D is possibly TRBD1 (5 bases). This CDR3 has 14 residues. V lost 5 bases, J lost 7 bases, and 15 bases lay in between. The germline V gene encodes CDR1 LNHNV and CDR2 YYDKDF (reference sequence). CDR3: CATSFRGRAQPQHF. The CDR3 DNA sequence: TGTGCCACCAGCTTCCGAGGCAGGGCACAGCCCCAGCATTTT.